This entry lists 26 T cell receptor beta chains sequenced from one sample in a study of PD-1 blockade in classical Hodgkin lymphoma. Relapse after autologous stem cell transplantation occurred in every patient, and brentuximab vedotin exposure varied. This table comes from immunoSEQ multiplex PCR, and its TCRdb copy is limited to in-frame clones, with some not included. The sample has tens of thousands of clones; more than 60% are singletons. This specimen was peripheral blood mononuclear cells (PBMCs), taken before the second cycle of nivolumab. These receptors all stem from a human donor with classical Hodgkin lymphoma.

This sequence joins TRBV4-2 and TRBJ2-7; D gene unclear. This CDR3 is 15 amino acids long. CDR1 and CDR2 from the germline V gene are LGHNA and YNFKEQ. With 1 base removed from V and 2 bases from J, the gap between germline ends came to 12 bases. The CDR3 loop reads CASSQGAGAPYEQYF. The CDR3 DNA sequence: TGTGCCAGCAGCCAAGGAGCCGGAGCTCCCTACGAGCAGTACTTC.

This clone has more than one count but fewer than ten. V and J are TRBV6-6 and TRBJ2-2; 11 bases match TRBD2. Germline-derived CDR1 and CDR2 are MNHNY and SVGAGI (reference sequence). The CDR3 contains 15 residues. J gave up 7 bases and V 7 bases, and 8 bases lay outside the gene matches. CDR3 coding DNA: TGTGCCAGCATGGTAGCGGGGGGGCCCGGCGGGGAGCTGTTTTTT. The encoded protein is CASMVAGGPGGELFF.

This chain joins TRBV6-1 and TRBJ1-2, with TRBD1 matching over 9 bases. In germline, CDR1 is MNHNS, CDR2 SASEGT. There are 13 residues in the CDR3. With 6 bases clipped from V and 5 bases from J, the junction kept 4 bases outside the gene matches. CDR3 region: CASRGTGYYGYTF. CDR3 DNA sequence: TGTGCCAGCAGGGGGACAGGGTATTATGGCTACACCTTC.

V usage is TRBV28 and J usage is TRBJ1-5; possible D gene TRBD1, 5 bases. Germline CDR1 MDHEN, CDR2 SYDVKM. V dropped 0 bases and J dropped 0 bases, with 12 bases sitting between them. There are 17 residues in the CDR3. CDR3 nucleotides: TGTGCCAGCAGTTTATGGTCCGGGGCTAATAGCAATCAGCCCCAGCATTTT. Protein product: CASSLWSGANSNQPQHF.

This clone is a singleton in its sample. This chain connects TRBV10-1 to TRBJ2-6, with unresolved D. This CDR3 comprises 14 residues. Germline V lookup: CDR1 WNHNN, CDR2 SYGVQD (reference sequence). V was cut by 3 bases and J by 1 base, with 4 bases left in between. CDR3 bases: TGCGCCAGCAGTGAAAATTCTGGGGCCAACGTCCTGACTTTC. Translating gives CASSENSGANVLTF.

This clone is judged medium-sized. This sequence joins TRBV27 and TRBJ1-2; TRBD1 matches 7 bases. Per germline, CDR1 MNHEY and CDR2 SMNVEV (reference sequence). CDR3 size: 16 residues. The J segment lost 8 bases and the V segment lost 5 bases, leaving 17 bases of the junction unmatched. CDR3 region: CASSPWDSGLNGGYTF. The CDR3 region has the DNA TGTGCCAGCAGTCCCTGGGACAGTGGGCTTAATGGGGGCTACACCTTC.

This clone was detected only once. The V and J genes are TRBV7-6 and TRBJ2-5; 11 bases match TRBD2. Germline V lookup: CDR1 SGHVS, CDR2 FNYEAQ. The CDR3 extends over 15 amino acids. Trimming took 5 bases from V and 4 from J; bases not matched to a gene: 6. The CDR3 nucleotides read TGTGCCAGCAGCCCCCTAGCGGGGGGCCCAGAGACCCAGTACTTC. It codes for CASSPLAGGPETQYF.

The chain recombines TRBV20-1 with TRBJ2-5, with D unclear. Deletions cut 3 bases from V and 0 bases from J, with 2 bases between. Germline loops: CDR1 DFQATT, CDR2 SNEGSKA (reference sequence). The CDR3 loop spans 11 amino acids. The CDR3 region has the DNA TGCAGTGCTAGGGACCAAGAGACCCAGTACTTC. Its protein product is CSARDQETQYF.

The sample holds a few counts of this clone. The chain recombines TRBV5-1 with TRBJ2-2; unclear D gene. This CDR3 is 16 amino acids long. V was shortened by 2 bases and J by 3 bases, with 14 bases between the two germline ends. Per the germline V gene, CDR1 is SGHRS and CDR2 is YFSETQ. The CDR3: CASSLQTWVDTGELFF. CDR3 coding DNA: TGCGCCAGCAGCTTACAGACGTGGGTTGACACCGGGGAGCTGTTTTTT. Supplemented by reference TRBV5-1 and TRBJ2-2, the full variable domain reads KAGVTQTPRYLIKTRGQQVTLSCSPISGHRSVSWYQQTPGQGLQFLFEYFSETQRNKGNFPGRFSGRQFSNSRSEMNVSTLELGDSALYLCASSLQTWVDTGELFFGEGSRLTVL.

This clone was seen only a few times. The chain links TRBV7-9 to TRBJ2-7; D not certain. This CDR3 contains 16 residues. Germline V gives CDR1 SEHNR, CDR2 FQNEAQ (reference sequence). Trimming cost V 1 base and J 5 bases, with 18 bases left between them. The CDR3 protein is CASSLERRSKLNEQYF. The CDR3 region has the DNA TGTGCCAGCAGCTTAGAGCGCAGGTCGAAGCTTAACGAGCAGTACTTC.

The chain links TRBV7-2 to TRBJ1-5; maybe TRBD1 (5 bases). V gave up 3 bases and J gave up 7 bases, with 16 bases separating them. Germline assignment: CDR1 SGHTA and CDR2 FQGNSA. This CDR3 has 15 amino acids. CDR3 coding DNA: TGTGCCAGCAGCTTCAATTCAGGGTCGGGGCAGCCCCAGCATTTT. This sequence encodes CASSFNSGSGQPQHF.

This clone was detected many times. The chain carries TRBV2 and TRBJ1-2; D remains unclear. Germline assignment: CDR1 SNHLY and CDR2 FYNNEI. This CDR3 has 13 amino acids. The V gene lost 6 bases and the J gene lost 2 bases, with 10 bases spanning the gap. CDR3 amino acids: CASRIQQNYGYTF. The CDR3 nucleotides are TGTGCCAGCAGAATACAGCAAAACTATGGCTACACCTTC.

In its sample, this clone was seen once. This rearrangement joins TRBV7-8 to TRBJ2-2; no firm D call. The germline CDR1 and CDR2 sequences are SGHVS and FQNEAQ. V lost 2 bases to trimming and J lost 4 bases, with 11 bases between them. The CDR3 covers 15 residues. Here the CDR3 reads CASSLQRTTTGELFF. CDR3 DNA sequence: TGTGCCAGCAGCTTACAGCGAACTACCACCGGGGAGCTGTTTTTT. The entire variable domain, with the rest obtained from reference TRBV7-8 and TRBJ2-2, is as follows: GAGVSQSPRYKVAKRGQDVALRCDPISGHVSLFWYQQALGQGPEFLTYFQNEAQLDKSGLPSDRFFAERPEGSVSTLKIQRTQQEDSAVYLCASSLQRTTTGELFFGEGSRLTVL.

This clone was observed once. J is TRBJ1-2 and V is TRBV7-9; D not resolved. This CDR3 is 15 amino acids long. Germline CDR1 SEHNR, CDR2 FQNEAQ (reference sequence). Trimming took off 1 base at V and 8 bases at J, with 17 bases between the two ends. Written as DNA, the CDR3 is TGTGCCAGCAGCTTAGAGTCAGGTAGTGCGTTCGGCTACACCTTC. Its translation: CASSLESGSAFGYTF.

Details on this clone: At one of its ends the junction is not consistent with the germline gene, which may arise from a read error. V and J are TRBV7-2 and TRBJ1-5; D is possibly TRBD1 (6 bases). The CDR3 length is 15 residues. Germline assignment: CDR1 SGHTA and CDR2 FQGNSA. DNA for the CDR3: TGTGCCAGCAGCAAAGATACAGGGAGCAGTCAGCCCCAGCATTTT. As protein: CASSKDTGSSQPQHF.

The chain employs TRBV13 and TRBJ1-2; perhaps TRBD1 as D (6 bases). There are 14 residues in the CDR3. Trimming removed 3 bases from V and 6 bases from J, with 14 bases in between. Germline lookup yields CDR1 PRHDT and CDR2 FYEKMQ (reference sequence). Here the CDR3 DNA reads TGTGCCAGCAGCTTTAGGGACAACGGCGATGGCTACACCTTC. Protein: CASSFRDNGDGYTF.

The chain has TRBV10-3 and TRBJ1-5; 9 nucleotides match TRBD1. Germline loops: CDR1 ENHRY, CDR2 SYGVKD. The CDR3 totals 14 residues. The junction had 1 base not matched to a gene; V was cut back by 3 bases and J by 4 bases. The CDR3 reads CAISEQGANQPQHF. CDR3 DNA sequence: TGTGCCATCAGTGAACAGGGGGCGAATCAGCCCCAGCATTTT.

The CDR3 sequence: CASSPQGDGPGDTIYF. DNA for the CDR3: TGTGCCAGCAGCCCCCAGGGAGACGGCCCAGGGGACACCATATATTTT. The chain combines TRBV4-2 with TRBJ1-3, with D tentatively TRBD1 (6 bases). CDR1 and CDR2 (germline): LGHNA, YNFKEQ. The CDR3 covers 16 residues. Trimming shortened V by 4 bases and J by 8 bases, and 21 bases separated the two germline ends.

CDR3 protein: CASSFVDTQYF. The CDR3 DNA sequence: TGTGCCAGCAGCTTCGTGGATACGCAGTATTTT. The rearrangement joins TRBV5-6 to TRBJ2-3; D gene unclear. CDR3 length: 11 amino acids. Trimming left V 2 bases short and J 6 bases short, with 4 bases between. Germline-derived CDR1 and CDR2 are SGHDT and YYEEEE.

The chain employs TRBV30 and TRBJ1-3; the D gene is possibly TRBD1 (5 bases). The V and J ends lost 4 bases and 2 bases respectively, with 9 bases between them. The CDR3 consists of 13 residues. Germline V gives CDR1 GTSNPN, CDR2 SVGIG (reference sequence). CDR3 in DNA: TGTGCCTGGACAACGGGACCTGGAAACACCATATATTTT. It encodes CAWTTGPGNTIYF. Full variable domain (missing parts from reference TRBV30 and TRBJ1-3): SQTIHQWPATLVQPVGSPLSLECTVEGTSNPNLYWYRQAAGRGLQLLFYSVGIGQISSEVPQNLSASRPQDRQFILSSKKLLLSDSGFYLCAWTTGPGNTIYFGEGSWLTVV.

The genes are TRBV5-6 and TRBJ1-6, with D maybe TRBD1 (6 bases). The CDR3 totals 15 residues. Trimming removed 2 bases at V and 7 bases at J, with 13 bases between. The germline V gene has CDR1 SGHDT and CDR2 YYEEEE. The CDR3 DNA reads TGTGCCAGCAGCTTACCAGGGGTTGGCAATTCACCCCTCCACTTT. Translating it yields CASSLPGVGNSPLHF.

The gene calls are TRBV7-6 and TRBJ1-3; TRBD1 is a possible D gene (6 bases). Per germline, CDR1 SGHVS and CDR2 FNYEAQ. Trimming shortened V by 5 bases and J by 0 bases, and 17 bases separated the two germline ends. CDR3 length: 17 amino acids. CDR3 nucleotide sequence: TGTGCCAGCAGCCCAGGGGTGAGGTGGGGCTCTGGAAACACCATATATTTT. This codes for CASSPGVRWGSGNTIYF. Drawing the rest from reference TRBV7-6 and TRBJ1-3, the complete variable domain is GAGVSQSPRYKVTKRGQDVALRCDPISGHVSLYWYRQALGQGPEFLTYFNYEAQQDKSGLPNDRFSAERPEGSISTLTIQRTEQRDSAMYRCASSPGVRWGSGNTIYFGEGSWLTVV.

This CDR3 reads CASTPDGRRTEAFF. The CDR3 nucleotides read TGTGCCAGCACCCCAGACGGCAGGAGAACTGAAGCTTTCTTT. This chain uses TRBV7-9 with TRBJ1-1; D call uncertain. With 7 bases removed from V and 5 bases from J, the gap between germline ends came to 17 bases. There are 14 residues in the CDR3. Germline CDR1 SEHNR, CDR2 FQNEAQ (reference sequence).

CDR3 amino acids: CASSLASTGEDYTF. The CDR3 nucleotides are TGTGCCAGCAGCTTAGCGTCGACAGGGGAGGACTACACCTTC. The chain links TRBV11-2 to TRBJ1-2, with 8 bases matching TRBD1. The CDR3 totals 14 residues. The V and J ends lost 1 base and 10 bases, in that order; junction bases with no gene match: 8. In germline, CDR1 is SGHAT, CDR2 FQNNGV.

The chain recombines TRBV6-6 with TRBJ1-6; no clear D. Germline CDR1 and CDR2: MNHNY and SVGAGI (reference sequence). The V end lost 6 bases, the J end lost 6 bases, and 9 bases lay between the germline ends. The CDR3 covers 13 residues. CDR3 amino acids: CASREISNSPLHF. For the CDR3, the DNA is TGTGCCAGCAGAGAGATTAGTAATTCACCCCTCCACTTT.

This clone was seen a few times. The chain combines TRBV6-5 with TRBJ1-3, with 7 nucleotides matching TRBD1. With 4 bases clipped from V and 2 bases from J, the junction kept 2 bases outside the gene matches. Germline V lookup: CDR1 MNHEY, CDR2 SVGAGI. This CDR3 spans 14 amino acids. The CDR3 DNA is TGTGCCAGCAGTTCGACAGGGCCTGGAAACACCATATATTTT. Amino acids: CASSSTGPGNTIYF.